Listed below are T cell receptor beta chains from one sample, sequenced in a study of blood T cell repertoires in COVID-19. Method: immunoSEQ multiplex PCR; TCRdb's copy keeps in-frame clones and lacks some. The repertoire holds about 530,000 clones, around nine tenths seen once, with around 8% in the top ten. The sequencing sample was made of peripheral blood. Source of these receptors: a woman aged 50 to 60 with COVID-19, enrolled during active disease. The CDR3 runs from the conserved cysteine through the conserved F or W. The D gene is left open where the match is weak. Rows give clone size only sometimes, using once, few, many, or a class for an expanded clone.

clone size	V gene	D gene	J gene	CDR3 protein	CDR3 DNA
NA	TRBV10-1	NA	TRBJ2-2	CASSESRYPGELFF	TGCGCCAGCAGTGAGTCGCGGTACCCCGGGGAGCTGTTTTTT
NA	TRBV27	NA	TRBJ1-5	CASSPGRGNSHQPQHF	TGTGCCAGCAGCCCCGGAAGGGGGAATAGCCATCAGCCCCAGCATTTT
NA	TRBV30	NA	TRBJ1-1	CAWSDSPGVTEAFF	TGTGCCTGGAGTGATTCCCCAGGGGTGACTGAAGCTTTCTTT
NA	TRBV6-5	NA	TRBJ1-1	CASSYSSTLNTEAFF	TGTGCCAGCAGTTACTCTTCGACATTGAACACTGAAGCTTTCTTT
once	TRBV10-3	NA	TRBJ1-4	CAISTAPTGSNEKLFF	TGTGCCATCAGCACAGCGCCCACAGGGTCTAATGAAAAACTGTTTTTT
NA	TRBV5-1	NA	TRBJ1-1	CASSGQGLTEAFF	TGCGCCAGCAGCGGCCAGGGGTTAACTGAAGCTTTCTTT
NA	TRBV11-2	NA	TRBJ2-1	CASSLGPTVNEQFF	TGTGCCAGCAGCTTAGGCCCTACTGTAAATGAGCAGTTCTTC
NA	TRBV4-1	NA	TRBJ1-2	CASSQDVRERRF	TGCGCCAGCAGCCAAGATGTGAGGGAAAGGCGTTTC
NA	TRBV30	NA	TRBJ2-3	CAWSVDTQYF	TGTGCCTGGAGCGTAGATACGCAGTATTTT
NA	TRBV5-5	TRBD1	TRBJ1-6	CASSRTGGESPLHF	TGTGCCAGCAGCCGAACAGGGGGAGAGTCACCCCTCCACTTT
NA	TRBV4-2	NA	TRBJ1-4	CASSQGAGTNEKLFF	TGTGCCAGCAGCCAAGGCGCCGGAACTAATGAAAAACTGTTTTTT
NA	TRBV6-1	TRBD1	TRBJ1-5	CASSEATGTGLEPQHF	TGTGCCAGCAGTGAAGCTACCGGGACAGGGCTGGAGCCCCAGCATTTT
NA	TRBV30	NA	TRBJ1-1	CAWSLSRLQGMNTEAFF	TGTGCCTGGAGTCTCTCCCGGTTACAGGGAATGAACACTGAAGCTTTCTTT
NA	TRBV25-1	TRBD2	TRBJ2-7	CASSATSPSGAPYEQYF	TGTGCCAGCAGCGCAACATCCCCAAGCGGGGCACCCTACGAGCAGTACTTC
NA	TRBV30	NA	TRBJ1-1	CAWSVLSETEAFF	TGTGCCTGGAGTGTACTAAGTGAAACTGAAGCTTTCTTT
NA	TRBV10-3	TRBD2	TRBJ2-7	CAISGAGVEQYF	TGTGCCATCAGTGGCGCGGGGGTTGAGCAGTACTTC
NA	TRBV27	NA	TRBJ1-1	CASTTGNTEAFF	TGTGCCAGCACGACAGGGAACACTGAAGCTTTCTTT
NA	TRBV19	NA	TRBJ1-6	CASRLGQPDSPLHF	TGTGCCAGTAGACTCGGACAGCCTGATTCACCCCTCCACTTT
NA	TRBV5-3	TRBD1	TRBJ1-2	CARSRQGAPGLYGYTF	TGTGCCAGAAGCCGACAGGGGGCGCCGGGCCTCTATGGCTACACCTTC
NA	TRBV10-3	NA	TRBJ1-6	CAISESLGVSVDSPLHF	TGTGCCATCAGTGAGTCGTTGGGAGTGAGTGTTGATTCACCCCTCCACTTT
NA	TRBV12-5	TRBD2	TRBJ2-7	CASGLVLAGVSYEQYF	TGTGCTAGTGGTTTAGTACTAGCGGGGGTTTCCTACGAGCAGTACTTC
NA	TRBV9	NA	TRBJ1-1	CASSAPLGPRNTEAFF	TGTGCCAGCAGCGCCCCCCTTGGCCCCCGAAACACTGAAGCTTTCTTT
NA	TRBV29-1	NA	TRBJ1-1	CSIRDRQNTEAFF	TGCAGCATTAGAGACAGACAGAACACTGAAGCTTTCTTT
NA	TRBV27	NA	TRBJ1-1	CASRTLGGENTEAFF	TGTGCCAGCAGAACTCTGGGGGGGGAGAACACTGAAGCTTTCTTT
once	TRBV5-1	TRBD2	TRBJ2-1	CASSGEGEQFF	TGCGCCAGCAGCGGGGAGGGTGAGCAGTTCTTC
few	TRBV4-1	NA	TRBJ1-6	CASSSRGGLENSPLHF	TGCGCCAGCAGCTCAAGGGGGGGCCTGGAGAATTCACCCCTCCACTTT
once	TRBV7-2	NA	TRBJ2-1	CASSVGYYNEQFF	TGTGCCAGCAGCGTCGGTTACTACAATGAGCAGTTCTTC
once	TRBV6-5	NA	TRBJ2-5	CASSYSETTQETQYF	TGTGCCAGCAGTTACTCGGAGACTACACAAGAGACCCAGTACTTC
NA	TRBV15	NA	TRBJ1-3	CATSRDPQRSSGNTIYF	TGTGCCACCAGCAGAGATCCACAGAGAAGCTCTGGAAACACCATATATTTT
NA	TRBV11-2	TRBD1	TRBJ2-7	CASSLESGTASSYEQYF	TGTGCCAGCAGCTTAGAATCCGGGACAGCAAGCTCCTACGAGCAGTACTTC
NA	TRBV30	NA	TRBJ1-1	CAWSVYNGASEAFF	TGTGCCTGGAGTGTATATAACGGAGCTTCTGAAGCTTTCTTT
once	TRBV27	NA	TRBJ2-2	CASSLMGHTGELFF	TGTGCCAGCAGTTTAATGGGCCACACCGGGGAGCTGTTTTTT
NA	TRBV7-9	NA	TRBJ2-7	CASSEGLEQYF	TGTGCCAGCAGCGAGGGATTGGAGCAGTACTTC
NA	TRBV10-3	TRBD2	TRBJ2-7	CAISDEVGTSGYEQYF	TGTGCCATCAGCGATGAGGTGGGGACTAGTGGCTACGAGCAGTACTTC
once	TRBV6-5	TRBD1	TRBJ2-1	CASSFQQGAGNEQFF	TGTGCCAGCAGTTTTCAACAGGGGGCCGGGAATGAGCAGTTCTTC
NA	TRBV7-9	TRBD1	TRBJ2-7	CASSLGQGLAYEQYF	TGTGCCAGCAGCTTAGGACAGGGGTTGGCCTACGAGCAGTACTTC
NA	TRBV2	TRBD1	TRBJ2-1	CASSEGTGVRNEQFF	TGTGCCAGCAGTGAGGGTACAGGGGTTAGGAATGAGCAGTTCTTC
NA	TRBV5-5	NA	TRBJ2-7	CASSPRPEEGLEQYF	TGTGCCAGCAGCCCCCGACCCGAGGAGGGCTTGGAGCAGTACTTC
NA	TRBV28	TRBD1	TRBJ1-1	CASSRRTGVIGVLDTEAFF	TGTGCCAGCAGTCGCCGGACAGGGGTTATAGGGGTTCTGGACACTGAAGCTTTCTTT
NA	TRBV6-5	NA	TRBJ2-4	CASTRGNIQYF	TGTGCCAGCACTAGAGGGAACATTCAGTACTTC
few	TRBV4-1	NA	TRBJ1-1	CASSQVRGRAFF	TGCGCCAGCAGCCAAGTCCGGGGAAGAGCTTTCTTT
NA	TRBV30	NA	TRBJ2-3	CAWTAGGTDTQYF	TGTGCCTGGACGGCAGGGGGGACAGATACGCAGTATTTT
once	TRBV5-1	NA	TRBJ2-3	CASSFREGGTDTQYF	TGCGCCAGCAGTTTCAGGGAAGGAGGCACAGATACGCAGTATTTT
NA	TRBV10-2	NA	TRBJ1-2	CASSRGSEANYGYTF	TGCGCCAGCAGCAGGGGATCGGAGGCTAACTATGGCTACACCTTC
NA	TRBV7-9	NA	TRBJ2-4	CASSFTHARDIQYF	TGTGCCAGCAGTTTTACTCATGCCCGGGACATTCAGTACTTC
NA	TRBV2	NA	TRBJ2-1	CASSYAGEQFF	TGTGCCAGCAGTTACGCGGGTGAGCAGTTCTTC
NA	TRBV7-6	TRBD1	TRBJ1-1	CASSFRGQSKAFF	TGTGCCAGCAGCTTTCGGGGACAGAGTAAAGCTTTCTTT
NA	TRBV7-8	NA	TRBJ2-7	CASTLGLGSSYEQYF	TGTGCCAGCACCCTGGGACTCGGGAGCTCCTACGAGCAGTACTTC
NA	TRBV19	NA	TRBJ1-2	CASSRDPNYGYTF	TGTGCCAGTAGCAGGGATCCTAACTATGGCTACACCTTC
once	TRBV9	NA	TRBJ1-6	CASSPRGGLRSPLHF	TGTGCCAGCAGCCCCCGGGGGGGACTCCGCTCACCCCTCCACTTT
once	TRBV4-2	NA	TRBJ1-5	CASSQVVGGQPQHF	TGTGCCAGCAGCCAAGTAGTGGGGGGACAGCCCCAGCATTTT
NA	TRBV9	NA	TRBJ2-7	CASSVGGGPYEQYF	TGTGCCAGCAGCGTTGGGGGGGGCCCCTACGAGCAGTACTTC